Ten or more counts support the clone carrying this T cell receptor (beta chain). Its antigen is unidentified. The data are from a study of identical twins. Study-wide results and caveats: Not following the same donors, the study drew its conclusions from cross-sectional statistical analysis. Twin sharing of out-of-frame TCR alpha was underestimated by models in monozygotic pairs.

MiXCR, applied by TCRdb to the 5' RACE reads, yields one record per CDR3 protein. The table records around 960,000 distinct CDR3 sequences, 12% of them present only once. The CDR3 is made up of 14 amino acids. V lost 3 bases and J 5 bases, leaving 13 bases between the germline ends. This sample also appeared in a second study, on yellow fever vaccine responses in identical twins.

The sequencing sample was made of PBMCs. V and J are TRBV12-3 or TRBV12-4 and TRBJ1-1; D unclear. The clonotype was recovered from a woman aged 18-30 years in good health. The CDR3 DNA reads TGTGCCAGCAGTTTCCAAGTAGGGTTAACTGAAGCTTTCTTT. It codes for CASSFQVGLTEAFF.